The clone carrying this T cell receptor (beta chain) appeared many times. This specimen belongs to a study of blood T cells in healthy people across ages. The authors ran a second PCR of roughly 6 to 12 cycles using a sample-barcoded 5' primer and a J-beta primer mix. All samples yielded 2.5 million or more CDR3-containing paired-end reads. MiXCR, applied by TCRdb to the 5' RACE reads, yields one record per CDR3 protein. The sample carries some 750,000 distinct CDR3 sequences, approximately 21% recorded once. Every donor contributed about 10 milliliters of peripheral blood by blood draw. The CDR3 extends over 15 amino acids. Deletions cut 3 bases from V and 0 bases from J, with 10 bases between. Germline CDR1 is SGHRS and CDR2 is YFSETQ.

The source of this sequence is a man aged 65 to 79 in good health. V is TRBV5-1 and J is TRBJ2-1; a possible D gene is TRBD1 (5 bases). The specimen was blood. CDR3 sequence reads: CASSSTGSSYNEQFF. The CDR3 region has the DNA TGCGCCAGCAGCTCAACAGGAAGCTCCTACAATGAGCAGTTCTTC.